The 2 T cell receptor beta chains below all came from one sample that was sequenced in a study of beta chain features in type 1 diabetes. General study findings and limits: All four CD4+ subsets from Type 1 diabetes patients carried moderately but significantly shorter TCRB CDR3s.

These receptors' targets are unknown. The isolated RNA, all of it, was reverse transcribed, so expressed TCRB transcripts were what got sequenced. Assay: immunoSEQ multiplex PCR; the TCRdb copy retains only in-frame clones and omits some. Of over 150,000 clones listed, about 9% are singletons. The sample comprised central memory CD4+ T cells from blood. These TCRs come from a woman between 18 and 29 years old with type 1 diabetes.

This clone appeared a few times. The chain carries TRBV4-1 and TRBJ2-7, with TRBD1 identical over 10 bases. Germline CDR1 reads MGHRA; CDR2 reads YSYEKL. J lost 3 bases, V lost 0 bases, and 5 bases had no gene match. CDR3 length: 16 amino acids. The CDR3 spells CASSQDRGTGVYEQYF. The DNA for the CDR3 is TGCGCCAGCAGCCAAGATCGAGGGACAGGGGTCTACGAGCAGTACTTC.

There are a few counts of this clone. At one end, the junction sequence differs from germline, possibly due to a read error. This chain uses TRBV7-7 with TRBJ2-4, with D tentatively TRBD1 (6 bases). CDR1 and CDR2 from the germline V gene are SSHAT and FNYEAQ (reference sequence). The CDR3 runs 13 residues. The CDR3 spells CASSLHQGSIQYF. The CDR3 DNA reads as TGTGCTAGCAGCTTACACCAGGGGTCCATTCAGTACTTC.